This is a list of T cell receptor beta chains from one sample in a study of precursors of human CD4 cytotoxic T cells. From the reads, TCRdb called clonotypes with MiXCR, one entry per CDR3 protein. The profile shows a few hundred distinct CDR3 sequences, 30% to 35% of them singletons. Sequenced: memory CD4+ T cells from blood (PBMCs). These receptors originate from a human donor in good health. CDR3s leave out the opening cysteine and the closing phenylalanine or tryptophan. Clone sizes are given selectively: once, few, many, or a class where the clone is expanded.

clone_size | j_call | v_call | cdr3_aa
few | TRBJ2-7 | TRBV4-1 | ASSQVGGPHEQY
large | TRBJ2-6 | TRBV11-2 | ASSLVGQKSSGANVLT
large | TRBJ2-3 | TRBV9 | ASSRGREYSGNPDTQY
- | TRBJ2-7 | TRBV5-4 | ASRTGLAGSYEQY
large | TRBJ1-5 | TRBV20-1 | SARDHRSDQPQH
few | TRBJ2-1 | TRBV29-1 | SVEPLAGYYNEQF
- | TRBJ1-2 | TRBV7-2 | ASSLGTFYGYT
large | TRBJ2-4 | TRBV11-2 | ASSLVGLAGGVAKNIQY
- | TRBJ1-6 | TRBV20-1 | SAGQGPNNSPLH
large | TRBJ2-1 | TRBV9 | ASSVEPWNEQF
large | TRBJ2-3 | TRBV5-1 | ASRWDATDTQY
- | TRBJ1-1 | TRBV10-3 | AISKGSGTEAF
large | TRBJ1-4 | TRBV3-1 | ASSDDRSPDFNEKLF
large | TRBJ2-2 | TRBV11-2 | ASSYRGNTGELF